The 29 T cell receptor beta chains reported below all come from one sample, sequenced in a study of monozygotic twins with inflammatory bowel disease. With the 5' RACE reads reprocessed, TCRdb shows one record per CDR3 protein and no DNA. The table lists approximately 340,000 distinct CDR3 sequences. The sequenced material came from blood. These receptors were collected from a human donor with ulcerative colitis or Crohn's disease, or a healthy co-twin of an affected twin (not recorded which).

V gene TRBV20-1 combines with J gene TRBJ2-2; TCRdb designates TRBD2, a call that cannot be tested without DNA. CDR1 and CDR2 (germline): DFQATT, SNEGSKA (reference sequence). This CDR3 is built from 16 residues. The CDR3 protein is CSASGLATGRAGELFF.

The chain carries TRBV4-1 and TRBJ1-1. Germline values: CDR1 MGHRA, CDR2 YSYEKL. CDR3 length: 15 amino acids. The CDR3 is CASSQEPVMNTEAFF.

This chain uses TRBV24-1 with TRBJ1-1. The CDR3 is 12 residues long. CDR1 is KGHDR, CDR2 SFDVKD, per germline. The CDR3 here is CATQGRYTEAFF.

The V and J genes are TRBV20-1 and TRBJ2-5; TCRdb indicates TRBD1, and absent DNA this call remains unverified. Germline V gives CDR1 DFQATT, CDR2 SNEGSKA (reference sequence). The CDR3 is 15 residues long. The CDR3 reads CSARDRGPFQGTQYF.

The chain recombines TRBV5-1 with TRBJ1-1; the TRBD1 assignment by TCRdb is unverifiable without DNA. In germline, CDR1 is SGHRS, CDR2 YFSETQ. This CDR3 has 14 residues. The CDR3: CASSTWTGNTEAFF.

This sequence joins TRBV4-3 and TRBJ2-4; TCRdb calls TRBD1, which cannot be checked without DNA. Germline V lookup: CDR1 LGHNA, CDR2 YSLEER. This CDR3 contains 12 residues. CDR3 region: CASSPEGGLQYF.

The chain carries TRBV30 and TRBJ2-1; TCRdb indicates TRBD2, and absent DNA this call remains unverified. Germline CDR1 and CDR2: GTSNPN and SVGIG (reference sequence). The CDR3 contains 19 residues. This CDR3 reads CAWGPFGGAFLSSYNEQFF.

The chain recombines TRBV9 with TRBJ2-5; TCRdb outputs TRBD2, but without DNA this stays unchecked. CDR3 size: 15 residues. The germline gives CDR1 SGDLS, CDR2 YYNGEE. CDR3 residues: CASSVRDYIQETQYF.

V usage is TRBV7-2 and J usage is TRBJ1-6; TCRdb outputs TRBD1, but without DNA this stays unchecked. Per the germline V gene, CDR1 is SGHTA and CDR2 is FQGNSA. The CDR3 loop spans 17 amino acids. The CDR3 sequence: CASSLADFRTAYSPLHF. Using reference TRBV7-2 and TRBJ1-6 for the parts outside the CDR3, the full variable domain is GAGVSQSPSNKVTEKGKDVELRCDPISGHTALYWYRQSLGQGLEFLIYFQGNSAPDKSGLPSDRFSAERTGGSVSTLTIQRTQQEDSAVYLCASSLADFRTAYSPLHFGNGTRLTVT.

This chain joins TRBV19 and TRBJ1-5; TCRdb indicates TRBD1, and absent DNA this call remains unverified. The CDR3 is made up of 15 amino acids. From germline, CDR1 is LNHDA and CDR2 SQIVND (reference sequence). Here the CDR3 reads CASSMQGAWNQPQHF.

The CDR3 loop is CASSLGGAGQPQHF. This rearrangement joins TRBV28 to TRBJ1-5; TCRdb returns TRBD1, unconfirmable since there is no DNA. This CDR3 has 14 amino acids. CDR1 is MDHEN and CDR2 is SYDVKM in the germline V gene. Supplemented by reference TRBV28 and TRBJ1-5, the full variable domain reads DVKVTQSSRYLVKRTGEKVFLECVQDMDHENMFWYRQDPGLGLRLIYFSYDVKMKEKGDIPEGYSVSREKKERFSLILESASTNQTSMYLCASSLGGAGQPQHFGDGTRLSIL.

This sequence joins TRBV27 and TRBJ2-1. The CDR3 totals 18 residues. Germline assignment: CDR1 MNHEY and CDR2 SMNVEV (reference sequence). The CDR3 sequence is CASRTGGEYAGSYNEQFF.

The rearrangement joins TRBV13 to TRBJ2-5; TCRdb picks TRBD2, but there is no DNA to check that call. The CDR3 extends over 15 amino acids. Germline V gene sequence: CDR1 PRHDT, CDR2 FYEKMQ (reference sequence). The CDR3 sequence is CASSQETSGRQTQYF.

The rearrangement links TRBV12-3 or TRBV12-4 to TRBJ1-5; TCRdb returns TRBD1, unconfirmable since there is no DNA. The CDR3 spans 14 residues. The CDR3 here is CASRTGMGNQPQHF.

The V and J genes are TRBV6-2 or TRBV6-3 and TRBJ2-1; TCRdb lists TRBD2, though no DNA is available to test this call. Germline V lookup: CDR1 MNHEY, CDR2 SVGEGT. The CDR3 is made up of 16 amino acids. The CDR3: CASSYSKRGGGNEQFF.

V and J are TRBV2 and TRBJ1-4. The CDR3 totals 14 residues. Germline loops: CDR1 SNHLY, CDR2 FYNNEI. CDR3 sequence reads: CASQRLATNEKLFF. Using reference TRBV2 and TRBJ1-4 for the parts outside the CDR3, the full variable domain is EPEVTQTPSHQVTQMGQEVILRCVPISNHLYFYWYRQILGQKVEFLVSFYNNEISEKSEIFDDQFSVERPDGSNFTLKIRSTKLEDSAMYFCASQRLATNEKLFFGSGTQLSVL.

This chain connects TRBV5-1 to TRBJ2-7. Germline-derived CDR1 and CDR2 are SGHRS and YFSETQ. The CDR3 is made up of 14 amino acids. CDR3: CASSLRTDSYEQYF.

The J gene is TRBJ1-6, the V gene TRBV7-2; the TCRdb D gene call, TRBD1, has no DNA to confirm it. CDR1 SGHTA and CDR2 FQGNSA come from the germline V gene. The CDR3 runs 15 residues. CDR3 loop: CASRSTPGYNSPLHF.

The chain has TRBV9 and TRBJ1-1; no DNA is available, so the TRBD1 call from TCRdb remains unchecked. CDR1 is SGDLS and CDR2 is YYNGEE in the germline V gene. CDR3 size: 17 residues. The CDR3 spells CASSVAPMGGGNTEAFF.

The chain uses TRBV6-5 and TRBJ1-5. The CDR3 runs 17 residues. Germline V gives CDR1 MNHEY, CDR2 SVGAGI. The CDR3 spells CASTYPEGTDSNQPQHF.

The chain uses TRBV5-1 and TRBJ2-5; absent DNA, TCRdb's TRBD2 call cannot be checked. The V gene's germline CDR1 is SGHRS and CDR2 YFSETQ. This CDR3 is built from 14 residues. The CDR3 region is CASSTSGNQETQYF.

J is TRBJ1-2 and V is TRBV6-4; TCRdb gives TRBD1 as the D gene, but with no DNA this cannot be confirmed. The germline gives CDR1 MRHNA, CDR2 SNTAGT. CDR3 length: 15 residues. The CDR3: CASSDSSGGNYGYTF.

The chain combines TRBV27 with TRBJ1-3; with no DNA, the TCRdb D assignment of TRBD1 cannot be verified. The CDR3 has 14 residues. The germline CDR1 and CDR2 sequences are MNHEY and SMNVEV (reference sequence). CDR3: CASSKGVSGNTIYF.

The CDR3 reads CASSPGLALTYEQYF. The chain uses TRBV5-1 and TRBJ2-7; TCRdb designates TRBD2, a call that cannot be tested without DNA. The CDR3 has 15 residues. The germline CDR1 and CDR2 sequences are SGHRS and YFSETQ.

The rearrangement links TRBV5-5 to TRBJ2-3. This CDR3 has 15 amino acids. Germline-derived CDR1 and CDR2 are SGHKS and YYEKEE (reference sequence). CDR3 in amino acids: CASSFGSASTDTQYF.

The chain employs TRBV20-1 and TRBJ2-1; TCRdb's assignment of TRBD1 cannot be checked, as there is no DNA. Germline CDR1 and CDR2: DFQATT and SNEGSKA (reference sequence). The CDR3 runs 15 residues. The CDR3 reads CSATERGYSYNEQFF.

The chain employs TRBV19 and TRBJ2-2; TCRdb's D call of TRBD2 is untestable without DNA. Germline CDR1 reads LNHDA; CDR2 reads SQIVND (reference sequence). CDR3 length: 14 residues. This CDR3 is CASSILDSAGELFF.

The rearrangement joins TRBV4-1 to TRBJ1-6; TCRdb calls TRBD1, which cannot be checked without DNA. There are 15 residues in the CDR3. Per germline, CDR1 MGHRA and CDR2 YSYEKL. The CDR3 sequence: CASSQVGQGSSPLHF.

V gene TRBV6-5 combines with J gene TRBJ2-7; TCRdb proposes TRBD1, but this gene call is untestable without DNA. The CDR3 totals 15 residues. CDR1 and CDR2 from the germline V gene are MNHEY and SVGAGI. The CDR3 here is CASSYDYDSTYEQYF.